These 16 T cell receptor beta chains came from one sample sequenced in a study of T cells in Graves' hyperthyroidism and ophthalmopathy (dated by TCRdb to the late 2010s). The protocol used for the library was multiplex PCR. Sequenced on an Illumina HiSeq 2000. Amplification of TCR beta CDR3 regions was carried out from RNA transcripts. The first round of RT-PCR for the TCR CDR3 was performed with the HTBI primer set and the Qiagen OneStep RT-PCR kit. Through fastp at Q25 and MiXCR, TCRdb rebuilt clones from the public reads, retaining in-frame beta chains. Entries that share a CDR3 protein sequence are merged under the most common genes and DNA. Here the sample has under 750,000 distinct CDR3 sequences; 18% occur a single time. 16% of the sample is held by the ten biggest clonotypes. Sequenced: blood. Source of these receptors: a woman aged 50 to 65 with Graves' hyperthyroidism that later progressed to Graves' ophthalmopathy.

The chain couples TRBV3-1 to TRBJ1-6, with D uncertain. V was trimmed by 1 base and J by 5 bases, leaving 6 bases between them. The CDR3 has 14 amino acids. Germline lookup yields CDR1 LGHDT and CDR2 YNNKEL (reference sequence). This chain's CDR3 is CASSQGVNNSPLHF. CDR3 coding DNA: TGTGCCAGCAGCCAAGGTGTCAATAATTCACCCCTCCACTTT.

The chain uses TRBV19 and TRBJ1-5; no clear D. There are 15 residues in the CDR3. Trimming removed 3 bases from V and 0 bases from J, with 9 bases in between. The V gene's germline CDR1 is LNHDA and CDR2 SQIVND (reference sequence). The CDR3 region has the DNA TGTGCCAGTAGTATTATGGAGTATAGCAATCAGCCCCAGCATTTT. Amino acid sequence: CASSIMEYSNQPQHF.

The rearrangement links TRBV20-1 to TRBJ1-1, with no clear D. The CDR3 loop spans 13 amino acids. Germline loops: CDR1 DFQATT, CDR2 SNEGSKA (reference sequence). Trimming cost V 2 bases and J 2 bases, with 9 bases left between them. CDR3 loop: CSARQTDNTEAFF. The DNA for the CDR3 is TGCAGTGCTAGACAAACAGATAACACTGAAGCTTTCTTT.

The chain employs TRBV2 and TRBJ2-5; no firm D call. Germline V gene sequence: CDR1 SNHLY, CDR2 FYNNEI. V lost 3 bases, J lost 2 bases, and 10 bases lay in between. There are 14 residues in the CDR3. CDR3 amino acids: CASSEILRQETQYF. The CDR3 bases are TGTGCCAGCAGTGAGATTTTAAGACAAGAGACCCAGTACTTC.

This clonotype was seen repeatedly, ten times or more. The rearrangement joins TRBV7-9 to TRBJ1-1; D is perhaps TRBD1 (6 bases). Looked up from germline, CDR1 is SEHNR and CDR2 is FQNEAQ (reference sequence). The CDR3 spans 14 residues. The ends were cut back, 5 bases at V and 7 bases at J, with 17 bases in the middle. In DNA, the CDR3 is TGTGCCAGCAGCACAGAAGGGGGACCTGGTGAAGCTTTCTTT. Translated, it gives CASSTEGGPGEAFF.

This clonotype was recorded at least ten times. CDR3 amino acids: CASSLGGRNTGELFF. CDR3 nucleotide sequence: TGCGCCAGCAGCTTGGGAGGGAGGAACACCGGGGAGCTGTTTTTT. J is TRBJ2-2 and V is TRBV5-1; a weak D match, TRBD2 (5 bases). There are 15 residues in the CDR3. The V gene's germline CDR1 is SGHRS and CDR2 YFSETQ. Trimming cost V 0 bases and J 1 base, with 7 bases left between them.

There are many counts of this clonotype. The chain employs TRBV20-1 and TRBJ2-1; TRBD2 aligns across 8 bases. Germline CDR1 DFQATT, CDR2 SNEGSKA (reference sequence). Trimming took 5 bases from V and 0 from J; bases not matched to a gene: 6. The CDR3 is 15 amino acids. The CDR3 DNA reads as TGCAGTGCTGGCAGCGGGGGCAGCTCCTACAATGAGCAGTTCTTC. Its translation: CSAGSGGSSYNEQFF.

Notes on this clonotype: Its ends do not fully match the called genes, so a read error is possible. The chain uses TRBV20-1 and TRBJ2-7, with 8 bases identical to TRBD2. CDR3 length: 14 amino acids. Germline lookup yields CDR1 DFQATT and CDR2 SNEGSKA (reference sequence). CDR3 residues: CSALSGGDSCEQYF. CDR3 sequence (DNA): TGCAGTGCCCTCAGCGGGGGTGACTCCTGCGAGCAGTACTTC.

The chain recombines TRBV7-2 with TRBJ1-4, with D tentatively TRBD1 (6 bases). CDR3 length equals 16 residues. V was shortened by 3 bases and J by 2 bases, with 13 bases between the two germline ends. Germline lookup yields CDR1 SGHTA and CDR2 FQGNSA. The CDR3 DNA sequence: TGTGCCAGCAGCTTCTCGGGCCAGGGGACTAATGAAAAACTGTTTTTT. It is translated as CASSFSGQGTNEKLFF. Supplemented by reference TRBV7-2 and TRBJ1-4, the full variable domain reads GAGVSQSPSNKVTEKGKDVELRCDPISGHTALYWYRQSLGQGLEFLIYFQGNSAPDKSGLPSDRFSAERTGGSVSTLTIQRTQQEDSAVYLCASSFSGQGTNEKLFFGSGTQLSVL.

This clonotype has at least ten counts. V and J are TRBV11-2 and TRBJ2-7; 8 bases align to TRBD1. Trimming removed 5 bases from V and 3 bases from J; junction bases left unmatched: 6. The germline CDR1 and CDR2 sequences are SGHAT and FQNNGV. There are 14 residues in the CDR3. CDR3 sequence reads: CASSKGTGGYEQYF. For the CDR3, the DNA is TGTGCCAGCAGCAAAGGGACAGGAGGCTACGAGCAGTACTTC.

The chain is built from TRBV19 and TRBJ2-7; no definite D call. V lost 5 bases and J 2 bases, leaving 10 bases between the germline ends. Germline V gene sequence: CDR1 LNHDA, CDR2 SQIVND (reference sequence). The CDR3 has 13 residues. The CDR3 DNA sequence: TGTGCCAGTAGTGTCCCAGGCGCCTACGAGCAGTACTTC. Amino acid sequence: CASSVPGAYEQYF.

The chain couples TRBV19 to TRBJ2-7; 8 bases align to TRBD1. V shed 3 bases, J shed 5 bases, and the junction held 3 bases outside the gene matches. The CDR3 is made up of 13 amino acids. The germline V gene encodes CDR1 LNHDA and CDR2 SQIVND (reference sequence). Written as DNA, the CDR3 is TGTGCCAGTAGTATTGGACAGGGCGACGAGCAGTACTTC. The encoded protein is CASSIGQGDEQYF.

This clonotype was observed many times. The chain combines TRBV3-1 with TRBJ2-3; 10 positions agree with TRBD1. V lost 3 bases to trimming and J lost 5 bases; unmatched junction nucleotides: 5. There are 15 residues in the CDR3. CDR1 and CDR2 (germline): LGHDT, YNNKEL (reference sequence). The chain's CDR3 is CASSQLGTGEDTQYF. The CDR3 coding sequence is TGTGCCAGCAGCCAGTTAGGGACAGGGGAAGATACGCAGTATTTT.

This CDR3 is CSVRIQGYEQYF. CDR3 bases: TGCAGCGTTCGTATACAGGGCTACGAGCAGTACTTC. The chain recombines TRBV29-1 with TRBJ2-7, with a weak D call TRBD1 (6 bases). The CDR3 contains 12 residues. Trimming removed 5 bases at V and 3 bases at J, with 11 bases between. CDR1 and CDR2 from the germline V gene are SQVTM and ANQGSEA.

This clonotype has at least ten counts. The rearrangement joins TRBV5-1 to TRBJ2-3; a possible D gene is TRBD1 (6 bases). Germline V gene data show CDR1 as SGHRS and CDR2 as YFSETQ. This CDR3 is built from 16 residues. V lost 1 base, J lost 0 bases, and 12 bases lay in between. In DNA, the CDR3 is TGCGCCAGCAGCTTGTCTCGGACAGCTAGCACAGATACGCAGTATTTT. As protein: CASSLSRTASTDTQYF.

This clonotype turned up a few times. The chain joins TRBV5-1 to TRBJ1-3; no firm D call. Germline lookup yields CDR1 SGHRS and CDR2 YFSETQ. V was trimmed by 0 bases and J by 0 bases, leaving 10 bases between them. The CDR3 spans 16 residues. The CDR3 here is CASSLGPLNSGNTIYF. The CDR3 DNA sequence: TGCGCCAGCAGCTTGGGTCCGCTTAACTCTGGAAACACCATATATTTT.